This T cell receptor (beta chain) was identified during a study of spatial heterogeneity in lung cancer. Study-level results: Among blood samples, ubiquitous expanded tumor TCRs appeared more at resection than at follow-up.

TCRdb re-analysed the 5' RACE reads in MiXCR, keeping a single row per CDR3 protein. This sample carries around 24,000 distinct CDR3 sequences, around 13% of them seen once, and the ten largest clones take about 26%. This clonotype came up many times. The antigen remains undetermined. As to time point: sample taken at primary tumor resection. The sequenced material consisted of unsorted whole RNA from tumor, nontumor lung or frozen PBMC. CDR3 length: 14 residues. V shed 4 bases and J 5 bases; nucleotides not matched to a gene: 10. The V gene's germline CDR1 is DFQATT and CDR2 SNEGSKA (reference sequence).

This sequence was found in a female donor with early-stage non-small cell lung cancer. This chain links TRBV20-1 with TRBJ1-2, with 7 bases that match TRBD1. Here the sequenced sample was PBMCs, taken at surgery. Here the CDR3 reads CSATTGEGFYGYTF. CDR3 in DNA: TGCAGTGCTACTACAGGGGAGGGATTTTATGGCTACACCTTC.